This T cell receptor (beta chain) was identified during a study of identifying expanded T cells in peripheral blood (dated by TCRdb to about 2019). The study in broad terms: Technical replicates were generated by sequencing separate aliquots of the same genomic DNA pool, with four replicates compared pairwise.

What the research found in general, with its limitations: Variance in clone template counts between two-week samples significantly increased with total template count across all healthy donors. The authors expected that over much longer intervals, such as months to years, biological variance in healthy repertoires might increase even further. About 1.3 differentially abundant clones were flagged by the binomial model between technical replicates, whereas about 16 and 19 were flagged over around two weeks and four weeks, respectively. Across all healthy-donor time intervals, the beta-binomial model significantly cut both the number of clones called differentially abundant and the false-positive rate.

The immunoSEQ Assay, which relies on bias-controlled multiplex PCR amplification of genomic DNA, was used to profile TCRbeta CDR3 regions. The study's own analysis went as follows. To quantify the absolute abundance of each unique TCRbeta CDR3 region, the sequences were collapsed and filtered. Two models were used to test differential abundance: a binomial model (Fisher-equivalent) and a beta-binomial model that adds time-dependent variance fitted from healthy donors. Any clone with fewer than 5 combined templates was excluded, and a clone was called differentially abundant if its Benjamini-Hochberg FDR was below 0.01. The form v = (b*log(k)+a)^2 was used to model beta-binomial variance as a function of total template count across the two samples. The table was pulled from immuneACCESS by TCRdb, which kept in-frame rearrangements only. Such tables lose some clones; where checked, under half of the loss comes from unresolved V genes, and the rest has no known cause. Clone size and the V and J calls come from that table; the DNA yielded D and trimming. Across this sample there are tens of thousands of clones, with about nine tenths seen only once. Over 3% of the sample goes to the ten largest clones.

Trimming removed 2 bases from V and 3 bases from J, leaving 2 bases between the germline ends. CDR1 and CDR2 are drawn from the germline V gene: MNHNS, SASEGT. The CDR3, from cysteine to phenylalanine, totals 11 residues. The DNA shown is the 33-base CDR3, in frame from base 1. No immune events, such as infections, were documented for the healthy donors during the collection period. Healthy-donor blood repertoires served as a training cohort to calibrate time-dependent variance in a beta-binomial model of T-cell clone differential abundance. The training cohort comprised approximately ten healthy donors, 3 female and 7 male. On average the donors were around 44 years old, and their ages spanned roughly 25 to 70 years. Whole blood from each healthy donor was obtained from a commercial supplier and was collected at three time points roughly 14 days apart. Genomic DNA was extracted from unsorted whole blood for immunosequencing.

The sample holds a few counts of this clone. No cognate antigen has been identified for it. Within one base of it there is no much larger clone, and no base qualities were kept. The clonotype originates from a person aged 18-70 years in good health. Here the chain combines TRBV6-1 and TRBJ2-7, with no confident D gene call. The sample was blood. CDR3 loop: CASSEIYEQYF. The bases are TGTGCCAGCAGTGAAATCTACGAGCAGTACTTC.